These 5 T cell receptor beta chains were sequenced from one sample in a study of T-cell reconstitution after alpha-beta-depleted transplantation in children (dated by TCRdb to between 2015 and 2016). The library relied on PCR. The sequencing machine was an Illumina HiSeq 2500. To normalize quantification of the TCRbeta repertoire, the TCR libraries were built with molecular barcoding that relied on unique molecular identifiers. Clones were called with MiXCR by TCRdb after fastp trimmed the public reads at Q25, and only in-frame beta chains were retained. Rows merge per CDR3 protein into single entries with the most common DNA and genes. This sample is represented by about 120,000 distinct CDR3 sequences; around 23% of them were singletons. Of the sample, approximately 10% falls within the top ten clones. The sample's treatment or condition label is to be understood as: allogeneic hematopoietic cell transplantation with graft depleted of TCRalphabeta T cells and CD19 B cells.

The sequences come from PBMCs, mostly from graft donor cells, collected 180 days after TCRalphabeta/CD19-depleted stem cell transplant. These TCRs come from a male patient between 2 and 10 years old who had a stem cell transplant for chronic granulomatous disease, so the T cells may come from the graft donor.

This clonotype occurred many times. The chain uses TRBV20-1 and TRBJ1-6, with 7 positions matching TRBD1. V lost 3 bases, J lost 5 bases, and 4 bases stayed unmatched. From germline, CDR1 is DFQATT and CDR2 SNEGSKA (reference sequence). The CDR3 consists of 14 residues. CDR3 bases: TGCAGTGCTAGGCGGACAGGCAATAATTCACCCCTCCACTTT. Translating gives CSARRTGNNSPLHF.

The V and J genes are TRBV29-1 and TRBJ2-1, with D uncertain. Germline lookup yields CDR1 SQVTM and CDR2 ANQGSEA. The CDR3 contains 15 residues. V was clipped by 4 bases and J by 0 bases, with 13 bases between them. Here the CDR3 reads CSVAPIARSYNEQFF. The CDR3 region has the DNA TGCAGCGTTGCCCCGATAGCACGCTCCTACAATGAGCAGTTCTTC.

This clonotype was seen many times. The chain employs TRBV29-1 and TRBJ1-5, with D perhaps TRBD1 (6 bases). CDR3 length: 13 residues. V lost 6 bases and J 3 bases, leaving 12 bases between the germline ends. Germline V gene lookup returns CDR1 SQVTM and CDR2 ANQGSEA. DNA for the CDR3: TGCAGCGTGCTCCGGGACAACAATCAGCCCCAGCATTTT. Protein product: CSVLRDNNQPQHF.

This clonotype was counted at least ten times. J is TRBJ2-1 and V is TRBV15; TRBD1 might be the D (5 bases). V was cut by 0 bases and J by 8 bases, with 17 bases left in between. Looked up from germline, CDR1 is LNHNV and CDR2 is YYDKDF (reference sequence). The CDR3 is made up of 16 amino acids. CDR3: CATSRDIPGQLDEQFF. In nucleotides, the CDR3 is TGTGCCACCAGCAGAGATATTCCAGGACAACTGGATGAGCAGTTCTTC.

This clonotype was observed a few times. A much larger clone lies one base from this, so it may be a read error. J is TRBJ2-7 and V is TRBV5-5; no clear D gene. The CDR3 covers 11 residues. Per the germline V gene, CDR1 is SGHKS and CDR2 is YYEKEE (reference sequence). V shed 4 bases and J shed 3 bases, with 5 bases lying between them. CDR3 nucleotide sequence: TGTGCCAGCAGCCCCTACTACGAGCAGTACTTC. Encoded protein: CASSPYYEQYF.